Below are 9 T cell receptor beta chains sequenced from a single sample in a study of T-cell reconstitution after alpha-beta-depleted transplantation in children. Researchers prepared the TCRbeta library using unique molecular identifiers, the study reports. TCRdb processed the PCR reads anew with MiXCR; each CDR3 protein has one entry. The sample yields about 690,000 distinct CDR3 sequences, 16% seen once. The material was PBMCs from the stem cell graft donor, obtained from the stem cell graft. The receptors shown here come from a human donor who donated a stem cell graft to a child with acute myeloid leukemia.

The chain uses TRBV6-1 and TRBJ1-5; D possibly corresponds to TRBD1 (5 bases). Germline loops: CDR1 MNHNS, CDR2 SASEGT. Trimming shortened V by 7 bases and J by 0 bases, and 13 bases separated the two germline ends. The CDR3 sequence is 15 residues long. CDR3 loop: CASNPGGNSNQPQHF. CDR3 nucleotide sequence: TGTGCCAGCAATCCCGGGGGTAATAGCAATCAGCCCCAGCATTTT.

The rearrangement uses TRBV2 and TRBJ2-1, with 10 bases matching TRBD1. The V gene end was trimmed by 7 bases and the J gene end by 8 bases; junction bases not matched to a gene: 14. This CDR3 has 16 amino acids. CDR1 and CDR2 from the germline V gene are SNHLY and FYNNEI. CDR3 loop: CASIEGGTGVLYEQFF. The CDR3 DNA follows: TGTGCCAGCATCGAGGGCGGGACAGGGGTTCTCTATGAGCAGTTCTTC.

This clonotype was found many times. The rearrangement uses TRBV7-2 and TRBJ2-5; possible D gene TRBD2, 5 bases. The CDR3 runs 15 residues. CDR1 SGHTA and CDR2 FQGNSA come from the germline V gene. Trimming left V 1 base short and J 4 bases short, with 13 bases between. CDR3 region: CASSLGGVWSETQYF. As DNA, the CDR3 is TGTGCCAGCAGCTTAGGGGGAGTCTGGTCAGAGACCCAGTACTTC.

This chain joins TRBV20-1 and TRBJ2-1, with D perhaps TRBD2 (7 bases). CDR1 and CDR2 from the germline V gene are DFQATT and SNEGSKA (reference sequence). This CDR3 is built from 15 residues. Trimming shortened V by 1 base and J by 4 bases, and 14 bases separated the two germline ends. The CDR3 DNA reads TGCAGTGCTAGAGGTGACGGGGGGCGTTACAATGAGCAGTTCTTC. It specifies CSARGDGGRYNEQFF.

The chain uses TRBV9 and TRBJ1-2; D call uncertain. CDR1 and CDR2 (germline): SGDLS, YYNGEE. The CDR3 covers 14 residues. V lost 0 bases to trimming and J lost 8 bases, with 14 bases between them. The CDR3 reads CASSVVDNPTGYTF. In DNA form, the CDR3 reads TGTGCCAGCAGCGTAGTGGATAACCCAACGGGCTACACCTTC.

The V and J genes are TRBV7-8 and TRBJ2-1; 7 nucleotides line up with TRBD2. J was trimmed by 9 bases and V by 3 bases; bases with no gene match: 5. CDR1 is SGHVS, CDR2 FQNEAQ, per germline. This CDR3 region has 13 residues. Here the CDR3 DNA reads TGTGCCAGCAGCTTCCAGGGAGGGATTGAGCAGTTCTTC. As protein: CASSFQGGIEQFF.

V gene TRBV12-3 or TRBV12-4 combines with J gene TRBJ1-4; D not resolved. CDR3 length equals 12 residues. V shed 10 bases and J shed 4 bases, with 10 bases lying between them. In DNA form, the CDR3 reads TGTGCCACCGGAGGAGTTAATGAAAAACTGTTTTTT. It translates to CATGGVNEKLFF.

This clonotype occurred a few times. The chain has TRBV4-2 and TRBJ1-5, with TRBD1 matching over 7 bases. The J segment lost 0 bases and the V segment lost 1 base, leaving 6 bases of the junction unmatched. Germline V gives CDR1 LGHNA, CDR2 YNFKEQ. The CDR3 length is 17 residues. The CDR3 loop is CASSQGDRTFSNQPQHF. CDR3 bases: TGTGCCAGCAGCCAAGGGGACAGAACTTTTAGCAATCAGCCCCAGCATTTT.

The table lists this clonotype with a few counts. The chain carries TRBV4-3 and TRBJ2-2; D uncertain. Trimming took 3 bases from V and 4 from J, leaving 12 bases between them. The CDR3 has 15 residues. The germline gives CDR1 LGHNA, CDR2 YSLEER. The CDR3 loop reads CASSQKTASTGELFF. The CDR3 DNA reads TGCGCCAGCAGCCAGAAGACGGCGAGCACCGGGGAGCTGTTTTTT.